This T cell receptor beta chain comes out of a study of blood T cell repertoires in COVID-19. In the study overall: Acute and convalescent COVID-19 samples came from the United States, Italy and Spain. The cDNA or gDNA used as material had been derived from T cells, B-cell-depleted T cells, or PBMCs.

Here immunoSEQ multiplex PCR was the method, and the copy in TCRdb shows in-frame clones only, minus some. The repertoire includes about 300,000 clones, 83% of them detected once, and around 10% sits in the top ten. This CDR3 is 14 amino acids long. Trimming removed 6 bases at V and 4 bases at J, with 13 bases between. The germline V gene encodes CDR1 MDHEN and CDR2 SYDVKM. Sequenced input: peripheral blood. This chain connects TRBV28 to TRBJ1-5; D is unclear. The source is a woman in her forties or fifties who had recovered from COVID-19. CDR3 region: CASSNFVENQPQHF. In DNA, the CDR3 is TGTGCCAGCAGCAATTTTGTGGAGAATCAGCCCCAGCATTTT.